This T cell receptor (beta chain) appears in the sequencing data of a study of graft-versus-host responses after intestinal transplantation. Notes on the study in general: Graft-donor T cell macrochimerism in patients accompanied high graft-versus-host to host-versus-graft clonal ratios in allografts. Some GvH clones appeared in ileal mucosa or blood before recipient bone marrow.

About this clone itself: The antigen is not known.

Measured with immunoSEQ multiplex PCR; TCRdb has only the in-frame clones, and not every one. The sample consists of around 93,000 clones, around 90% of them appearing once. The material sequenced was unstimulated CD8+ T cells sorted from spleen or lymph node cells, taken before intestinal transplant. The TCR originated in a human donor who received an intestinal transplant.

Here the CDR3 DNA reads TGCGCCAGCAGCCAAGATGGGACAGGGGGCGGGGAGCTGTTTTTT. This translates into CASSQDGTGGGELFF. The chain uses TRBV4-1 and TRBJ2-2; 11 bases match TRBD1. Germline V gene lookup returns CDR1 MGHRA and CDR2 YSYEKL. With 0 bases clipped from V and 7 bases from J, the junction kept 1 base outside the gene matches. CDR3 length: 15 residues.